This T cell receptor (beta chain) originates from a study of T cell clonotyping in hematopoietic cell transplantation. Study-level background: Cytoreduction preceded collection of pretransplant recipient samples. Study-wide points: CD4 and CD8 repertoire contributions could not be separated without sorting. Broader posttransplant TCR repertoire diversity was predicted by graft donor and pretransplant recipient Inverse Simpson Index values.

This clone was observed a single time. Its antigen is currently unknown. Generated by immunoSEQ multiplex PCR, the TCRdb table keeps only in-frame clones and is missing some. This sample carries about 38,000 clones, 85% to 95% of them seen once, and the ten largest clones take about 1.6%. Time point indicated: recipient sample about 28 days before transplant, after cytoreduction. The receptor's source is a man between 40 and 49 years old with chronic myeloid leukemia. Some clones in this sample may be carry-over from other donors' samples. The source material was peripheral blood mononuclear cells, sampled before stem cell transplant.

The DNA for the CDR3 is TGTGCCAGCAGCTTTCGAGAGACCCAGTACTTC. This codes for CASSFRETQYF. The chain recombines TRBV7-2 with TRBJ2-5, with D uncertain. Germline CDR1 SGHTA, CDR2 FQGNSA. V dropped 3 bases and J dropped 4 bases, with 3 bases sitting between them. The CDR3 has 11 residues.